This TCR beta chain was identified in a study of T cell changes during pregnancy in multiple sclerosis. Method: immunoSEQ multiplex PCR; TCRdb's copy keeps in-frame clones and lacks some. The sample consists of around 96,000 clones, about 94% of them appearing once. From germline, CDR1 is SGHRS and CDR2 YFSETQ. This CDR3 contains 14 residues. The V and J ends lost 0 bases and 8 bases respectively, with 14 bases between them. The genes are TRBV5-1 and TRBJ1-2; D ambiguous. The source was peripheral blood, collected in the third trimester of pregnancy. The clonotype originates from a female donor with multiple sclerosis, enrolled in a pregnancy study. The CDR3 loop is CASSLGSFRPGYTF. DNA for the CDR3: TGCGCCAGCAGCTTGGGGAGTTTCCGCCCAGGCTACACCTTC.